The clone carrying this T cell receptor beta chain has at least ten counts. Its antigen remains unknown. This sample is part of a study of T-cell reconstitution after alpha-beta-depleted transplantation in children. Study-wide findings and caveats: High day-60 TCRbeta diversity in some patients came from surviving recipient T cells and thymic progenitors. There were reportedly several hundred expanded graft clones from which alpha-beta T cells came about two months after transplant. Hyperexpanded clones declined; after one year, newly produced T cells mostly supplied diversity.

Unique molecular identifiers were used to barcode this TCRbeta library. TCRdb re-called the PCR reads with MiXCR, one entry per CDR3 protein. The sample lists about 15,000 distinct CDR3 sequences; 4.5% to 6.5% were seen once. The CDR3 covers 14 residues. The germline CDR1 and CDR2 sequences are MNHEY and SVGAGI. V lost 6 bases to trimming and J lost 4 bases, with 12 bases between them. Sequences were derived from PBMCs, sampled before TCRalphabeta/CD19-depleted stem cell transplant. The J gene is TRBJ2-2, the V gene TRBV6-5; D possibly uses TRBD1 or TRBD2 (5 bases each). The sequence was obtained from a boy aged 5-17 years with acute lymphoblastic leukemia, due to receive a stem cell transplant. The CDR3: CASRVVGTTGELFF. CDR3 DNA: TGTGCCAGCAGGGTGGTAGGGACCACCGGGGAGCTGTTTTTT.